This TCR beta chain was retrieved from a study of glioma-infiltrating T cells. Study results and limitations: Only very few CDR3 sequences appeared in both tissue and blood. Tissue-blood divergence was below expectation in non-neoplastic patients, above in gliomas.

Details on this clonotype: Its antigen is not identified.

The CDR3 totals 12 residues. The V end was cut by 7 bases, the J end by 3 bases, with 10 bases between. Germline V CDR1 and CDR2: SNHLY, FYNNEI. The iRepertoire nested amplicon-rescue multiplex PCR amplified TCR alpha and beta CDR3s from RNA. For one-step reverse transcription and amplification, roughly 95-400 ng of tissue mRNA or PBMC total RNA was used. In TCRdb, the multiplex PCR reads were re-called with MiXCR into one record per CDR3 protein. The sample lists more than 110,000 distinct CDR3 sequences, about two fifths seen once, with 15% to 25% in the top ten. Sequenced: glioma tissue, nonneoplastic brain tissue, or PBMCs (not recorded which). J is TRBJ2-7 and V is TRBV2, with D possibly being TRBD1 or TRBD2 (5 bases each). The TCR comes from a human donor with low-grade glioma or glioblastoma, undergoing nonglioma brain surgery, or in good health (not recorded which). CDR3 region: CASMGVNYEQYF. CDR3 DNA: TGTGCCAGCATGGGGGTTAACTACGAGCAGTACTTC.